The present T cell receptor (beta chain) was sequenced within a study of long-term antiretroviral therapy in people with HIV. The CDR3 has 12 residues. Trimming took off 6 bases at V and 1 base at J, with 3 bases between the two ends. CDR1 SGHVS and CDR2 FNYEAQ come from the germline V gene. Per donor, a minimum of one pre-ART and a minimum of two post-ART PBMC samples were available. Cryopreserved PBMC samples of about 1-11 million cells were used for DNA extraction. There are a few counts of this clone. Its target is unknown. Study-level findings and limits: Repertoire dominance by clones expanded before ART was seen at all time points. Relative to control repertoires, HIV repertoires exhibited narrower CDR3 length ranges.

Survey-level immunoSEQ v3.0 assays were run. Data came from immunoSEQ multiplex PCR; TCRdb stores just in-frame clones and leaves some out. This sample has around 30,000 clones, with 65% to 90% found just once. The clonotype comes from a man aged 18 to 29 with HIV. This material consisted of unsorted PBMCs, taken 3.3 years after starting antiretroviral therapy. The V and J genes are TRBV7-6 and TRBJ2-2; D unresolved. The CDR3 nucleotides are TGTGCCAGCAGAATGAACACCGGGGAGCTGTTTTTT. It yields the protein CASRMNTGELFF. Variable domain in full (rest from reference TRBV7-6 and TRBJ2-2): GAGVSQSPRYKVTKRGQDVALRCDPISGHVSLYWYRQALGQGPEFLTYFNYEAQQDKSGLPNDRFSAERPEGSISTLTIQRTEQRDSAMYRCASRMNTGELFFGEGSRLTVL.